What follows is one T cell receptor beta chain and its context. Its specificity is not known. Unique-molecular-identifier-tagged TCR beta cDNA libraries were used. T cells, roughly 1 to 10 million of them, yielded roughly 550,000 cDNA molecules. TCRdb reprocessed the PCR reads with MiXCR, giving one entry per CDR3 protein. The repertoire holds about 560,000 distinct CDR3 sequences, with about 40% as singletons. The data were taken from a study of post-analysis software for immune sequencing data. Study context: Included courses were relapsing-remitting and secondary progressive multiple sclerosis; progressive-relapsing multiple sclerosis was also included. Overall study findings and caveats: Compared with controls, patients had more of about 5 TRBV segments, including TRBV5-6, TRBV5-1 and TRBV20-1. When the samples were clustered directly with F measure, those that had been prepared in the same batch showed strong co-clustering.

The CDR3 spans 16 residues. V was pared by 4 bases and J by 0 bases, with 15 bases between. Germline V gives CDR1 SGHRS, CDR2 YFSETQ. The chain has TRBV5-1 and TRBJ2-3; tentatively, D is TRBD1 (5 bases). Input material: blood. The TCR was taken from a girl aged 5-17 years with multiple sclerosis. Here the CDR3 DNA reads TGCGCCAGCAGCAAACGGACAAGGTGGAGCACAGATACGCAGTATTTT. Protein product: CASSKRTRWSTDTQYF. Full variable domain (rest looked up from reference TRBV5-1 and TRBJ2-3): KAGVTQTPRYLIKTRGQQVTLSCSPISGHRSVSWYQQTPGQGLQFLFEYFSETQRNKGNFPGRFSGRQFSNSRSEMNVSTLELGDSALYLCASSKRTRWSTDTQYFGPGTRLTVL.